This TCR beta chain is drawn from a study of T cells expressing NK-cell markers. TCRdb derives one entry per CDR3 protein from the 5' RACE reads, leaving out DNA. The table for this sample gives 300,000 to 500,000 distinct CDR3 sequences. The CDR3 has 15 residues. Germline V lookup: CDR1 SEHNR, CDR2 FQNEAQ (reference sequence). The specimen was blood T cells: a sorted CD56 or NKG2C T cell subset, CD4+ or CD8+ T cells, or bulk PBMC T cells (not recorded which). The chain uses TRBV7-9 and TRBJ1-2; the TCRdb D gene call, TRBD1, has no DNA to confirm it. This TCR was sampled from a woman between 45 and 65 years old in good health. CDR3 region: CASRPDRVGDYGYTF.